A single sample gave rise to the 13 T cell receptor beta chains below, sequenced in a study of regulatory T cells in long-lasting Graves disease. Sample time point: newly diagnosed GD, antithyroid drugs for less than 3 months. PBMCs provided the RNA from which the TCR library was made. Arm-PCR of CDR3 regions with iRepertoire HTBI primers generated TCR beta libraries. From the multiplex PCR reads, TCRdb called clonotypes with MiXCR, one entry per CDR3 protein. Of 530,000 or so distinct CDR3 sequences listed, roughly 15% are singletons. These same data were also listed under a study on T cells in Graves' hyperthyroidism and ophthalmopathy.

The sample consisted of peripheral blood mononuclear cells (PBMCs), taken at new diagnosis, from a patient treated with antithyroid drugs. These receptors were taken from a young man with Graves disease.

A few counts support this clonotype. The V and J genes are TRBV9 and TRBJ2-1; 8 positions match TRBD2. V was pared by 4 bases and J by 7 bases, with 22 bases of the junction left unmatched. This CDR3 is 19 amino acids long. In germline, CDR1 is SGDLS, CDR2 YYNGEE. The CDR3 DNA sequence: TGTGCCAGCAGCACCCGGGGTAGCGGGGCCCTCTTCATTAGGAATGAGCAGTTCTTC. Amino acid sequence: CASSTRGSGALFIRNEQFF.

This clonotype was counted many times. The CDR3 loop reads CASSGTSSANEKLFF. CDR3 in DNA: TGTGCCAGTTCCGGGACCTCGAGCGCTAATGAAAAACTGTTTTTT. This rearrangement joins TRBV2 to TRBJ1-4, with D possibly matching TRBD1 (5 bases). V was pared by 9 bases and J by 3 bases, with 17 bases between. From germline, CDR1 is SNHLY and CDR2 FYNNEI. This CDR3 spans 15 amino acids.

In its sample, this clonotype was seen many times. The genes are TRBV20-1 and TRBJ2-5; 10 positions match TRBD2. Per germline, CDR1 DFQATT and CDR2 SNEGSKA (reference sequence). The CDR3 totals 17 residues. With V trimmed by 2 bases and J by 4 bases, 13 bases remained unmatched. CDR3 in amino acids: CSARPVQAGGSRETQYF. CDR3 in DNA: TGCAGTGCTAGACCAGTCCAAGCGGGAGGGTCCCGAGAGACCCAGTACTTC.

The rearrangement links TRBV25-1 to TRBJ1-2; possible D gene TRBD1, 6 bases. In germline, CDR1 is MGHDK, CDR2 SYGVNS. CDR3 size: 14 residues. V was pared by 1 base and J by 3 bases, with 9 bases between. In DNA, the CDR3 is TGTGCCAGCAGTGAATCGGGGGGCCACTATGGCTACACCTTC. It yields the protein CASSESGGHYGYTF.

This clonotype has ten or more counts. The CDR3 region has the DNA TGCGCCAGCAGCTTGGGAGGGGGCAGTATCTACGAGCAGTACTTC. Protein product: CASSLGGGSIYEQYF. The V call is TRBV5-1, the J call TRBJ2-7; 7 positions match TRBD1. V was clipped by 0 bases and J by 3 bases; unmatched bases: 6. The CDR3 covers 15 residues. Germline-derived CDR1 and CDR2 are SGHRS and YFSETQ.

This clonotype has ten or more counts. This sequence joins TRBV6-1 and TRBJ1-1; D is possibly TRBD1 (5 bases). V lost 6 bases, J lost 11 bases, and 19 bases lay in between. The CDR3 runs 13 residues. CDR1 is MNHNS, CDR2 SASEGT, per germline. CDR3 in DNA: TGTGCCAGCAGGCAAGGGCTACATGGGGCTGCTTTCTTT. Translation gives CASRQGLHGAAFF.

V gene TRBV20-1 combines with J gene TRBJ2-1, with D maybe TRBD2 (6 bases). CDR1 and CDR2 (germline): DFQATT, SNEGSKA (reference sequence). Trimming pared 6 bases from V and 6 bases from J, leaving 15 bases between. The CDR3 loop spans 13 amino acids. The CDR3 DNA follows: TGCAGTGCACAGGCGGGGAAACTCAATGAGCAGTTCTTC. Encoded protein: CSAQAGKLNEQFF.

This clonotype was found many times. J is TRBJ2-7 and V is TRBV7-3; 13 positions match TRBD2. V lost 5 bases and J lost 7; bases outside the gene matches: 5. The CDR3 consists of 14 residues. Germline assignment: CDR1 SGHTA and CDR2 FQGTGA. This chain's CDR3 is CASSPALAGGEQYF. The DNA of the CDR3 is TGTGCCAGCAGCCCGGCACTAGCGGGAGGGGAGCAGTACTTC. Drawing the rest from reference TRBV7-3 and TRBJ2-7, the complete variable domain is GAGVSQTPSNKVTEKGKYVELRCDPISGHTALYWYRQSLGQGPEFLIYFQGTGAADDSGLPNDRFFAVRPEGSVSTLKIQRTERGDSAVYLCASSPALAGGEQYFGPGTRLTVT.

As for this clonotype: This could be a read error, since a much larger clone is one nucleotide away. This chain connects TRBV7-9 to TRBJ2-5, with D perhaps being TRBD1 or TRBD2 (5 bases each). CDR3 size: 15 residues. Germline CDR1 and CDR2: SEHNR and FQNEAQ (reference sequence). The CDR3, as DNA: TGTGCCAGCAGCGGGCGGACAAGGGCTGGGGAGACCCAGTGCTTC. The encoded protein is CASSGRTRAGETQCF.

This clonotype was counted only a few times. This chain joins TRBV27 and TRBJ2-2; 11 bases are shared with TRBD2. V shed 3 bases, J shed 4 bases, and the junction held 4 bases outside the gene matches. Germline CDR1 is MNHEY and CDR2 is SMNVEV (reference sequence). This CDR3 is 16 amino acids long. CDR3 DNA: TGTGCCAGCAGTTTCTTAGCGGGAGGGCCCACCGGGGAGCTGTTTTTT. Translated, it gives CASSFLAGGPTGELFF.

This clonotype has ten or more counts. V and J are TRBV2 and TRBJ2-2; D unclear. Germline CDR1 is SNHLY and CDR2 is FYNNEI. Trimming shortened V by 5 bases and J by 0 bases, and 13 bases separated the two germline ends. The CDR3 length is 16 residues. CDR3 residues: CASSPGRVANTGELFF. The CDR3 DNA reads TGTGCCAGCAGTCCCGGACGGGTAGCGAACACCGGGGAGCTGTTTTTT.

The table lists this clonotype with a few counts. The chain carries TRBV2 and TRBJ2-6; a possible D gene is TRBD2 (6 bases). The germline V gene has CDR1 SNHLY and CDR2 FYNNEI. This CDR3 contains 19 residues. Trimming took off 5 bases at V and 4 bases at J, with 24 bases between the two ends. The CDR3 sequence is CASSFPGRESMFGANVLTF. In nucleotides, the CDR3 is TGTGCCAGCAGTTTCCCGGGACGGGAGTCTATGTTCGGGGCCAACGTCCTGACTTTC.

The J gene is TRBJ2-7, the V gene TRBV3-1; 10 positions match TRBD2. After removal of 6 bases from V and 6 bases from J, the junction contained 8 bases not matched to a gene. Germline V gene data show CDR1 as LGHDT and CDR2 as YNNKEL (reference sequence). The CDR3 loop spans 14 amino acids. The CDR3 protein is CASRLLAGEGEQYF. The CDR3 nucleotides are TGTGCCAGCAGACTTCTAGCGGGAGAAGGCGAGCAGTACTTC.